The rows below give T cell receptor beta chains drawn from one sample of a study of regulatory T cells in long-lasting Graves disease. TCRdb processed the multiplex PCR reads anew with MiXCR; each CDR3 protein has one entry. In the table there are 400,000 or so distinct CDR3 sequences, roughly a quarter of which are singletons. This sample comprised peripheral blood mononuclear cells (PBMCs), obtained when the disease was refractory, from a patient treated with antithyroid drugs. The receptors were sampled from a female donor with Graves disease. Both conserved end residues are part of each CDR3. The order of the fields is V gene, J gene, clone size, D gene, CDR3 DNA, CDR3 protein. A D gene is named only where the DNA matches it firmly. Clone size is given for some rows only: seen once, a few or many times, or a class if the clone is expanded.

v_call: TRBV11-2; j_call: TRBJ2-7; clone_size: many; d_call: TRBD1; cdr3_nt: TGTGCCAGCAGGCTCACGGGACAGGGGACCTACGAGCAGTACTTC; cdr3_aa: CASRLTGQGTYEQYF
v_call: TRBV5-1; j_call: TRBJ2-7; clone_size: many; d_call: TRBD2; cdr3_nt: TGCGCCAGCAGCTTGAGTAGCGGGTACGAGCAGTACTTC; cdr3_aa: CASSLSSGYEQYF
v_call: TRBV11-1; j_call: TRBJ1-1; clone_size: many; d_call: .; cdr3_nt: TGTGCCAGCAGCACATTGGGGGGGAACACTGAAGCTTTCTTT; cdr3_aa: CASSTLGGNTEAFF
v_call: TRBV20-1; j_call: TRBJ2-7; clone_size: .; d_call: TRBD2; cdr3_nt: TGCAGTGCGGCCGGGGGAGCGGGAGAGGACGAGCAGTACTTC; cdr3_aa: CSAAGGAGEDEQYF
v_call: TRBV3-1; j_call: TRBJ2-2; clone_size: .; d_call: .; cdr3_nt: TGTGCCAGCAGGGGAAATCAGTACACCGGGGAGCTGTTTTTT; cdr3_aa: CASRGNQYTGELFF
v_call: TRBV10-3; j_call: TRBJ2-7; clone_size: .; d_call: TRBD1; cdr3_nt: TGTGCCATCAGCCTCGGACAGGATGCCTACGAGCAGTACTTC; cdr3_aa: CAISLGQDAYEQYF
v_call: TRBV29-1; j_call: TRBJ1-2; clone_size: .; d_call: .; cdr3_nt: TGCAGCGTTGATGGGAGCTGGACCTTC; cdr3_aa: CSVDGSWTF
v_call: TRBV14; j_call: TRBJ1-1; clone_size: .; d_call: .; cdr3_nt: TGTGCCAGCAGCCGAAAAGCGGCGAGGGGGGGGGAAGCTTTCTTT; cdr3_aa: CASSRKAARGGEAFF
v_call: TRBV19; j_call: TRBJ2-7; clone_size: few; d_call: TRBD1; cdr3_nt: TGTGCCAGCAGTTTCGACAGGGGGCAGCGCGAGCAGTACTTC; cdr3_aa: CASSFDRGQREQYF
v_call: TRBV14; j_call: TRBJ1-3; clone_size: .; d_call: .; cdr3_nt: TGTGCCAGCAGCCGGAACAGGGTCTCTGGAAACACCATATATTTT; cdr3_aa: CASSRNRVSGNTIYF
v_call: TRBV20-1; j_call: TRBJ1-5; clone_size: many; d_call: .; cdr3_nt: TGCAGTGCCGTCTGGAGGACAGATAATCAGCCCCAGCATTTT; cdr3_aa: CSAVWRTDNQPQHF
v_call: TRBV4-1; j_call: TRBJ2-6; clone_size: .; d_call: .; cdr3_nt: TGCGCCAGCAGCCACCAGGACCACTCTGGGGCCAACGTCCTGACTTTC; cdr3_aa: CASSHQDHSGANVLTF
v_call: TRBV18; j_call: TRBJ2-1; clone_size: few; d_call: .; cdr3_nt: TGTGCCAGCTCACCAGAAACGGGACGATACAATGAGCAGTTCTTC; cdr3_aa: CASSPETGRYNEQFF
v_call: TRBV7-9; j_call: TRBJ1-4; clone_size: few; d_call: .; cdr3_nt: TGTGCCAGCAGCTCCCACAGGGTCGGAGTTGAAAAACTGTTTTTT; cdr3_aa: CASSSHRVGVEKLFF
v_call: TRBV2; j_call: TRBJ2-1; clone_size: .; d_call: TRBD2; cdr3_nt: TGTGCCAGCAACCGCGGGAGGGCCAGGCATGAGCAGTTCTTC; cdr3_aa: CASNRGRARHEQFF
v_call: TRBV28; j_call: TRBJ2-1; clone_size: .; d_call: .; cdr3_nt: TGTGCCAGCAGTAAGGGTAATGAGCAGTTCTTC; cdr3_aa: CASSKGNEQFF
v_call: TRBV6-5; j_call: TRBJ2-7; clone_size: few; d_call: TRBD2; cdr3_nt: TGTGCCAGCAGTTACGATTTAGCGGGCTCCTACGAGCAGTACTTC; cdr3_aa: CASSYDLAGSYEQYF
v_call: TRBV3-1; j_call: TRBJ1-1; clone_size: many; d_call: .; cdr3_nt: TGTGCCAGCAGCCAAGAACTGAAGGACCGGAACACTGAAGCTTTCTTT; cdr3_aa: CASSQELKDRNTEAFF
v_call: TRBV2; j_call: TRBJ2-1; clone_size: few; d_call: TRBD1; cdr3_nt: TGTGCCAGCAGCGCCGGGACAGGAAACAATGAGCAGTTCTTC; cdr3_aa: CASSAGTGNNEQFF
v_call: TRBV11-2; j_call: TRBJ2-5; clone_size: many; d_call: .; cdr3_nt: TGTGCCAGCAGCTTAGAGGGCGGGCCCGAAGAGACCCAGTACTTC; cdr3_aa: CASSLEGGPEETQYF
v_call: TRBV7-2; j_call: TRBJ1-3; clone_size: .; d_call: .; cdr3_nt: TGTGCCAGCAGCTCTCACAGTTCTGGAAACACCATATATTTT; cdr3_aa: CASSSHSSGNTIYF
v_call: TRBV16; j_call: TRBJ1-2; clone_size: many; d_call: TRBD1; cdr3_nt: TGTGCCAGCAGCCTCGGACAGGGGACATACGATAACTATGGCTACACCTTC; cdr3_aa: CASSLGQGTYDNYGYTF
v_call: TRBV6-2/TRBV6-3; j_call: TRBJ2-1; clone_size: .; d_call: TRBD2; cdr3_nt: TGTGCCGTATCTTCGTTAGCGGGAGGTGCGAGCTCCTACAATGAGCAGTTCTTC; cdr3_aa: CAVSSLAGGASSYNEQFF
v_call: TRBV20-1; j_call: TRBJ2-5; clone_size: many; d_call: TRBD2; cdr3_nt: TGCAGTGCTGCAAGCGGGAGGGCACAAGAGACCCAGTACTTC; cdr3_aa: CSAASGRAQETQYF
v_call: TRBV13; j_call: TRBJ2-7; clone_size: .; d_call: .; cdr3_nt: TGTGCCAGCAGCTTACTGGACAGAGCCTACGAGCAGTACTTC; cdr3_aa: CASSLLDRAYEQYF